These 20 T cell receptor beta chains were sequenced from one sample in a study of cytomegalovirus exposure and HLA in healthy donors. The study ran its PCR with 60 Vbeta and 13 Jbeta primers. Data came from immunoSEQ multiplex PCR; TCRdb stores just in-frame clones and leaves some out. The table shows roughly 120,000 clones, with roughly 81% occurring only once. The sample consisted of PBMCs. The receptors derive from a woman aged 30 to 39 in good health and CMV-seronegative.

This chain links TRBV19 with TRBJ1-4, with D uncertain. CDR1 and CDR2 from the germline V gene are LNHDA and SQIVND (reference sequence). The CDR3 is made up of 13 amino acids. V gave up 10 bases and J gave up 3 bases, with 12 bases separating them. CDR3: CATAWSPNEKLFF. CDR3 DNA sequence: TGTGCCACAGCCTGGAGTCCTAATGAAAAACTGTTTTTT.

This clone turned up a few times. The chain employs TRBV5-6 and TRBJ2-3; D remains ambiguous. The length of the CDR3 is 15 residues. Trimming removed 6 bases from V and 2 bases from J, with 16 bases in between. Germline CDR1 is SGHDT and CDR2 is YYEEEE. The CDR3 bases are TGTGCCAGCACCGTCTGGGCGACCCACACAGATACGCAGTATTTT. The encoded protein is CASTVWATHTDTQYF.

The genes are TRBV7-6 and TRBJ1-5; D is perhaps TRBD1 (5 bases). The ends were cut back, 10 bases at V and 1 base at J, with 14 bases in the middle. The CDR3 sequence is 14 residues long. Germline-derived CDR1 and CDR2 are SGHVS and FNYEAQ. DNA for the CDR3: TGTGCCACCTCATCGGGGGTCAGCAATCAGCCCCAGCATTTT. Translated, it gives CATSSGVSNQPQHF.

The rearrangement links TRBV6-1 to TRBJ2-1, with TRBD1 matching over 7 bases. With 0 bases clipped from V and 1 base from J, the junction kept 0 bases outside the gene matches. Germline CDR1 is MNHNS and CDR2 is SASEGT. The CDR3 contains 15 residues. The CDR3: CASSEAQGSYNEQFF. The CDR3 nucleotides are TGTGCCAGCAGTGAAGCACAGGGGTCCTACAATGAGCAGTTCTTC.

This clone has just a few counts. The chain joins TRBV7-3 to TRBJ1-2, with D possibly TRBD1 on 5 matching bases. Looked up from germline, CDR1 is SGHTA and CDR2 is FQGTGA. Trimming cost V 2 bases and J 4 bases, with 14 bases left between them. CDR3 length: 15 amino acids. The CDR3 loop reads CASSLAQGLGYGYTF. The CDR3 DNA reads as TGTGCCAGCAGCTTAGCTCAGGGCTTAGGCTATGGCTACACCTTC.

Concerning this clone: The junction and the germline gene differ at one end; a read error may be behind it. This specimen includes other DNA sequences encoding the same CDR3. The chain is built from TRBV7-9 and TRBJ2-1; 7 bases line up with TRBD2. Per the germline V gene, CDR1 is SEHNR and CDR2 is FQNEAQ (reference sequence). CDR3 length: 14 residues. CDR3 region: CASSPSGISNEQFF. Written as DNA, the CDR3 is TGCGCCAGCAGCCCGAGCGGGATCTCCAATGAGCAGTTCTTC.

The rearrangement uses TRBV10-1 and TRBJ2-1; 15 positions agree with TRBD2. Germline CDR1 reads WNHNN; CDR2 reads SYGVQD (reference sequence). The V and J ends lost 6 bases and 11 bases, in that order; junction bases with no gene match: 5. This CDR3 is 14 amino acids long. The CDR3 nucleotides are TGCGCCAGCAGCTTCGGACTAGCGGGGGGGCAGCAGTTCTTC. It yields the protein CASSFGLAGGQQFF.

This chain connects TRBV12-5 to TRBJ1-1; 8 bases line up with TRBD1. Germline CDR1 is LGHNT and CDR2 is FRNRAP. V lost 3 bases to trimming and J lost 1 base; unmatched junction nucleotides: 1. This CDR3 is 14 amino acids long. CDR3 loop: CASGFGQGNTEAFF. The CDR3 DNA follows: TGTGCTAGTGGTTTTGGACAGGGGAACACTGAAGCTTTCTTT.

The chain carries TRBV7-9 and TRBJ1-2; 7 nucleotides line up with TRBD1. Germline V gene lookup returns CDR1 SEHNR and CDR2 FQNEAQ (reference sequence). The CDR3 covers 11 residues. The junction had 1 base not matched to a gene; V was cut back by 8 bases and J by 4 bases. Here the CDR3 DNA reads TGTGCCAGCGGGGACAGCTATGGCTACACCTTC. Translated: CASGDSYGYTF.

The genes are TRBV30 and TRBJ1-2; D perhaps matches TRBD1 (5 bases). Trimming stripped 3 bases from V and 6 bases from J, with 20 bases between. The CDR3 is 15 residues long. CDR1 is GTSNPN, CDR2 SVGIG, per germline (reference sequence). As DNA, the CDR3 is TGTGCCTGGAGAGCCAACATTATGGGGCTTAATGGCTACACCTTC. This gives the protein CAWRANIMGLNGYTF.

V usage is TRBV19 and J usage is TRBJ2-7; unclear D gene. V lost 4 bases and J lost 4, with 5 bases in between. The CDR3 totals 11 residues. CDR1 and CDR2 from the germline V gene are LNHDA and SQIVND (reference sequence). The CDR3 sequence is CASSNFYEQYF. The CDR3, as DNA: TGTGCCAGTAGTAACTTTTACGAGCAGTACTTC. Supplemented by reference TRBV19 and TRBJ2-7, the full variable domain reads DGGITQSPKYLFRKEGQNVTLSCEQNLNHDAMYWYRQDPGQGLRLIYYSQIVNDFQKGDIAEGYSVSREKKESFPLTVTSAQKNPTAFYLCASSNFYEQYFGPGTRLTVT.

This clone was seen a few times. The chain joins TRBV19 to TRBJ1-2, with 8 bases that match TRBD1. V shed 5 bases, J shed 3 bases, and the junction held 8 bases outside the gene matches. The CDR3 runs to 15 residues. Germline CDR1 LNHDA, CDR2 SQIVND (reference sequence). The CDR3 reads CASSSHDRGYYGYTF. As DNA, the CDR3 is TGTGCCAGTAGTTCCCACGACAGGGGATACTATGGCTACACCTTC.

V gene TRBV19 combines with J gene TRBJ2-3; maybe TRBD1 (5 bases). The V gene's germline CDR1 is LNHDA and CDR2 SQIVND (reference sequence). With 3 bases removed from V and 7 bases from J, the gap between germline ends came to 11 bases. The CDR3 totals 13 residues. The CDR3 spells CASSMGLPNTQYF. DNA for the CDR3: TGTGCCAGTAGTATGGGGCTGCCAAATACGCAGTATTTT.

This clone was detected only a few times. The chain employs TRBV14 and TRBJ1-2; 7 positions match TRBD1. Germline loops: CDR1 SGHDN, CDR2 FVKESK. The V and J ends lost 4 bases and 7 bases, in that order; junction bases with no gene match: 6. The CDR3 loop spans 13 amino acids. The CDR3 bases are TGTGCCAGCAGCCCGCGGGACAGCCGTGGCTACACCTTC. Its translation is CASSPRDSRGYTF. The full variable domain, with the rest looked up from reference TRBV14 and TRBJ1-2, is EAGVTQFPSHSVIEKGQTVTLRCDPISGHDNLYWYRRVMGKEIKFLLHFVKESKQDESGMPNNRFLAERTGGTYSTLKVQPAELEDSGVYFCASSPRDSRGYTFGSGTRLTVV.

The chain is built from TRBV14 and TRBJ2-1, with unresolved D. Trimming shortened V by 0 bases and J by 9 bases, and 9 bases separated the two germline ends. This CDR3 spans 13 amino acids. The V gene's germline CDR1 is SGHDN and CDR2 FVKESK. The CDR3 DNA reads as TGTGCCAGCAGCCAAGATCACAGTACTGAGCAGTTCTTC. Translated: CASSQDHSTEQFF.

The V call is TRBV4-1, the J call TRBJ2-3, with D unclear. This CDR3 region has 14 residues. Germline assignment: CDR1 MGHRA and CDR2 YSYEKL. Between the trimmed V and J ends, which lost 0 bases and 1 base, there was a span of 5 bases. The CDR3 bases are TGCGCCAGCAGCCAAGATGGGCGCACAGATACGCAGTATTTT. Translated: CASSQDGRTDTQYF.

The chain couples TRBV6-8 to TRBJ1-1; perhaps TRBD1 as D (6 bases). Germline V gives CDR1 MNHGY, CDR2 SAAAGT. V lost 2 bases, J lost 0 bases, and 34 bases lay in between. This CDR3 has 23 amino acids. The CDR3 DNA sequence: TGTGCCAGCAGTTACACACAAACCCCCCGCTATACAGGGTTTCAGGGCATGAACACTGAAGCTTTCTTT. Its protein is CASSYTQTPRYTGFQGMNTEAFF.

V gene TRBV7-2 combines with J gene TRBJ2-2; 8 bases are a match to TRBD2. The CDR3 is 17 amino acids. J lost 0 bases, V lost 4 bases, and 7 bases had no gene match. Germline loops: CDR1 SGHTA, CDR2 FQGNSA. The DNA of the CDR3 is TGTGCCAGCAGCTCCTCCCAACTAGCGGCGAACACCGGGGAGCTGTTTTTT. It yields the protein CASSSSQLAANTGELFF.

DNA of the CDR3: TGTGCCAGTACTCCGACAGGGCGTAATGAAAAACTGTTTTTT. This sequence encodes CASTPTGRNEKLFF. The chain recombines TRBV19 with TRBJ1-4; 7 bases match TRBD1. V dropped 7 bases and J dropped 4; count of bases not matched to a gene: 6. The germline CDR1 and CDR2 sequences are LNHDA and SQIVND (reference sequence). This CDR3 contains 14 residues.

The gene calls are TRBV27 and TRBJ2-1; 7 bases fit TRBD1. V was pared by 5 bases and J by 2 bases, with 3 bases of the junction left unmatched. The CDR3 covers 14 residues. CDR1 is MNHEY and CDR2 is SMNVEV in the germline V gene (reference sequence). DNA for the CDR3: TGTGCCAGCAGTCCAGGGGGACCCTACAATGAGCAGTTCTTC. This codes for CASSPGGPYNEQFF.